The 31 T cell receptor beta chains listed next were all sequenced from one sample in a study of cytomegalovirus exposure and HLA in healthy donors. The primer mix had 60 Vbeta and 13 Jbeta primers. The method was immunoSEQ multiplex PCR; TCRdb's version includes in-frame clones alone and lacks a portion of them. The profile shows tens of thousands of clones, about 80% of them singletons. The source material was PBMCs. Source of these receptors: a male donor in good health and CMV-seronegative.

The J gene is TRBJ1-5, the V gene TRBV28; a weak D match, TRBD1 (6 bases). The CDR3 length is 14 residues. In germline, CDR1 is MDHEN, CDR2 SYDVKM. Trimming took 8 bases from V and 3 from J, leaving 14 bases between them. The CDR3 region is CASVTDSTNQPQHF. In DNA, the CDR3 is TGTGCCAGCGTAACGGACAGTACCAATCAGCCCCAGCATTTT.

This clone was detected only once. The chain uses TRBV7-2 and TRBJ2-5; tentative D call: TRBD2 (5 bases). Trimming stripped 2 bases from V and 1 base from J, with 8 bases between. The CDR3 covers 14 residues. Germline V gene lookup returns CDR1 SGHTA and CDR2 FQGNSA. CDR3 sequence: CASSLFRGQETQYF. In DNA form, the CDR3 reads TGTGCCAGCAGCTTATTTCGGGGCCAAGAGACCCAGTACTTC.

CDR3 in DNA: TGTGCCACCAGGCAAACAAACCCCAACCCGGGACTCCGTCATGAGCAGTTCTTC. This sequence encodes CATRQTNPNPGLRHEQFF. The chain uses TRBV15 and TRBJ2-1, with D perhaps TRBD2 (6 bases). Between the trimmed V and J ends, which lost 6 bases and 8 bases, there was a span of 29 bases. Germline lookup yields CDR1 LNHNV and CDR2 YYDKDF (reference sequence). The CDR3 runs 18 residues.

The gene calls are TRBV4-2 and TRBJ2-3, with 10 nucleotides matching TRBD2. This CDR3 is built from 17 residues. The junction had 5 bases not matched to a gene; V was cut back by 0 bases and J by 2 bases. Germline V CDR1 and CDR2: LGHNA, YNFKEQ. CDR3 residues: CASSQDSSGSPTDTQYF. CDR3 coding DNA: TGTGCCAGCAGCCAAGACTCTAGCGGGAGCCCCACAGATACGCAGTATTTT.

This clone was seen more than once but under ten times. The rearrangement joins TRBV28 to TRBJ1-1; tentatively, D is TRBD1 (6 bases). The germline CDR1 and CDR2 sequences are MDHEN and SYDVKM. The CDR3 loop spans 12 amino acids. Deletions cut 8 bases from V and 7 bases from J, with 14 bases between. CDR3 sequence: CASGQPPGEAFF. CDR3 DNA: TGTGCCAGCGGACAGCCTCCTGGTGAAGCTTTCTTT.

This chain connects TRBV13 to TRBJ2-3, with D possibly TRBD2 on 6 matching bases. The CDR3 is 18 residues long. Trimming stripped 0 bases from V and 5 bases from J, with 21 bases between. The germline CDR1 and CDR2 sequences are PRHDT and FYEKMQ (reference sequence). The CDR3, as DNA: TGTGCCAGCAGCTTAGGAGCGGGTGGGGAAGAACACGGAGATACGCAGTATTTT. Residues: CASSLGAGGEEHGDTQYF.

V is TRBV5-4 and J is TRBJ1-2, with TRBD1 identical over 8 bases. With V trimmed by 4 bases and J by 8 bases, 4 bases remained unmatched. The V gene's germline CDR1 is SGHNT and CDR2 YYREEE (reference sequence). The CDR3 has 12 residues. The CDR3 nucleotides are TGTGCCAGCAGCGCACAGGGGGAAGGCTACACCTTC. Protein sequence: CASSAQGEGYTF.

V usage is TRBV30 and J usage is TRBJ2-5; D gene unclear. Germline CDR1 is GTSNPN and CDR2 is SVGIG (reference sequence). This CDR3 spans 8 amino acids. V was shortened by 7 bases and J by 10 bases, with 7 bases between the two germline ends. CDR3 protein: CASPGQYF. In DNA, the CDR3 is TGTGCCTCCCCGGGCCAGTACTTC.

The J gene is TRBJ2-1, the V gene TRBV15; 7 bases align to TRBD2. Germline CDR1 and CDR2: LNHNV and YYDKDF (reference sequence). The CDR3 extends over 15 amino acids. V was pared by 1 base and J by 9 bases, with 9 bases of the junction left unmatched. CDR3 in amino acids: CATSRGLAESGEQFF. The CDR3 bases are TGTGCCACCAGCAGAGGACTAGCAGAAAGCGGTGAGCAGTTCTTC.

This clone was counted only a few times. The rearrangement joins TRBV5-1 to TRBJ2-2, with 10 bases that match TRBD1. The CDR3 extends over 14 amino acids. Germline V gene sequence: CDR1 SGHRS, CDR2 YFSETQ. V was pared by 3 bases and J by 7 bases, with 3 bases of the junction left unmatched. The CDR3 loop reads CASSSTGGFGELFF. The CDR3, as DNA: TGCGCCAGCAGCTCGACAGGGGGCTTCGGGGAGCTGTTTTTT. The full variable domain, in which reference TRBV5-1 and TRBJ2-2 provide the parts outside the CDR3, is KAGVTQTPRYLIKTRGQQVTLSCSPISGHRSVSWYQQTPGQGLQFLFEYFSETQRNKGNFPGRFSGRQFSNSRSEMNVSTLELGDSALYLCASSSTGGFGELFFGEGSRLTVL.

CDR3 protein: CASSPQPQAGYTF. The CDR3, as DNA: TGTGCCAGCAGCCCCCAACCCCAGGCCGGCTACACCTTC. The chain couples TRBV7-9 to TRBJ1-2; D call uncertain. The germline V gene encodes CDR1 SEHNR and CDR2 FQNEAQ (reference sequence). Trimming left V 5 bases short and J 8 bases short, with 15 bases between. The CDR3 contains 13 residues.

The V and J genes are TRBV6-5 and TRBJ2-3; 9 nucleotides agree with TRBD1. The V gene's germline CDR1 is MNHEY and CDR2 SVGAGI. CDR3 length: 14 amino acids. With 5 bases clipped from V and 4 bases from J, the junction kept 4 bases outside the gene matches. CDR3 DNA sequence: TGTGCCAGCAGTACAGGGGGCGGCGCAGATACGCAGTATTTT. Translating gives CASSTGGGADTQYF.

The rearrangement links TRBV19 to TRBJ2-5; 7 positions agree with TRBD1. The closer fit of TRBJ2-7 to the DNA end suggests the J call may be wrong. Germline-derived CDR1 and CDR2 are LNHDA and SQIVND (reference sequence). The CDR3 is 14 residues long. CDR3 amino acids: CASSRGQFNYEQYF. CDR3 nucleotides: TGTGCCAGTAGCCGGGGACAGTTTAACTACGAGCAGTACTTC.

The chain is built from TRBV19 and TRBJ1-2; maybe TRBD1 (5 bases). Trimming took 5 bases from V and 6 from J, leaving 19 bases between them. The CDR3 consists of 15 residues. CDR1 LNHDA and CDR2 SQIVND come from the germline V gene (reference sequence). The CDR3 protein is CASSFNRIVVHGYTF. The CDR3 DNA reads TGTGCCAGTAGTTTTAACAGGATCGTCGTTCATGGCTACACCTTC.

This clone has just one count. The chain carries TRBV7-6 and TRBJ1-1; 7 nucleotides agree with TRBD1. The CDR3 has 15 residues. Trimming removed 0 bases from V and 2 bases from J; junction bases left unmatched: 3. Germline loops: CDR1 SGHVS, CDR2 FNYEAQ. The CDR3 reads CASSLARQGNTEAFF. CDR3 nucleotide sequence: TGTGCCAGCAGCTTAGCCAGACAGGGAAACACTGAAGCTTTCTTT.

CDR3 protein: CASSPLTSGNYNEQFF. As DNA, the CDR3 is TGCGCCAGCAGCCCCTTGACTAGCGGGAACTACAATGAGCAGTTCTTC. The chain couples TRBV5-1 to TRBJ2-1; 11 positions agree with TRBD2. CDR1 and CDR2 from the germline V gene are SGHRS and YFSETQ. This CDR3 spans 16 amino acids. The junction had 6 bases not matched to a gene; V was cut back by 4 bases and J by 3 bases. The complete variable domain, with remaining parts taken from reference TRBV5-1 and TRBJ2-1, reads KAGVTQTPRYLIKTRGQQVTLSCSPISGHRSVSWYQQTPGQGLQFLFEYFSETQRNKGNFPGRFSGRQFSNSRSEMNVSTLELGDSALYLCASSPLTSGNYNEQFFGPGTRLTVL.

The CDR3 DNA follows: TGTGCCAGCAGTGAATCGGGACAGATTTATGGCTACACCTTC. This encodes CASSESGQIYGYTF. The chain is built from TRBV25-1 and TRBJ1-2; TRBD1 agrees at 7 bases. Losses at the gene ends were 1 base for V and 5 bases for J; bases not matched to a gene: 4. CDR3 size: 14 residues. Germline V gene sequence: CDR1 MGHDK, CDR2 SYGVNS.

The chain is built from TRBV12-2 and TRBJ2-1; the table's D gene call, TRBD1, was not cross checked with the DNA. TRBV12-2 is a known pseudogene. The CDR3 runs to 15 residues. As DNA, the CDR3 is TGTGCAAGTCGCTCAATGACAGGGAAGGTTAATGAGCAGTTCTTC. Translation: CASRSMTGKVNEQFF.

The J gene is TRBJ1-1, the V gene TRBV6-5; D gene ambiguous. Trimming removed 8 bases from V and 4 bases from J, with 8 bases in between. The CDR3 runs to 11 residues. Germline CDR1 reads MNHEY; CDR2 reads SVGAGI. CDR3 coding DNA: TGTGCCAGCGGACTCGGCACTGAAGCTTTCTTT. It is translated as CASGLGTEAFF.

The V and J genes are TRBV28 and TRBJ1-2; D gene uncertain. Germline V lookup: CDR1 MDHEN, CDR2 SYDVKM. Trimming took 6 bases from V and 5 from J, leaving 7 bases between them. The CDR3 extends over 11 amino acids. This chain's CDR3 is CASSSRYGYTF. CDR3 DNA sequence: TGTGCCAGCAGCTCCCGGTATGGCTACACCTTC.

CDR3 in amino acids: CASSLVGTSYEQYF. The CDR3 DNA reads as TGTGCCAGCAGCTTGGTAGGGACTTCCTACGAGCAGTACTTC. The V call is TRBV5-5, the J call TRBJ2-7, with D perhaps matching TRBD2 (6 bases). This CDR3 comprises 14 residues. Germline CDR1 and CDR2: SGHKS and YYEKEE (reference sequence). V lost 0 bases, J lost 1 base, and 8 bases lay in between.

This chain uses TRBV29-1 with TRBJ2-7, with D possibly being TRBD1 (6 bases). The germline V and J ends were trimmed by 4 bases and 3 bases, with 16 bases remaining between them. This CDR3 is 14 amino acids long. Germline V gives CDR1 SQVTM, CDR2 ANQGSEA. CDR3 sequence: CSVGRSGDLYEQYF. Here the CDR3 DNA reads TGCAGCGTTGGCAGGTCAGGGGACCTCTACGAGCAGTACTTC.

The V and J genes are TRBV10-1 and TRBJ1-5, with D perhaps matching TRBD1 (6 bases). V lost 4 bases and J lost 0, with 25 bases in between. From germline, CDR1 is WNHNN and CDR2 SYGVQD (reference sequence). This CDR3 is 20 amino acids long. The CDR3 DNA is TGCGCCAGCAGTGGATATTCAGACAGGACAGCCCGGCATAGCAATCAGCCCCAGCATTTT. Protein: CASSGYSDRTARHSNQPQHF.

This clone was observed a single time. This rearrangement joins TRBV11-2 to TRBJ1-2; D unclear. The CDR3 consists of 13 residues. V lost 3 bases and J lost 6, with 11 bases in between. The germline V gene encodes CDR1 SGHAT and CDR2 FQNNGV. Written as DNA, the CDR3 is TGTGCCAGCAGCTTTCGTATCCGCGATGGCTACACCTTC. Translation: CASSFRIRDGYTF.

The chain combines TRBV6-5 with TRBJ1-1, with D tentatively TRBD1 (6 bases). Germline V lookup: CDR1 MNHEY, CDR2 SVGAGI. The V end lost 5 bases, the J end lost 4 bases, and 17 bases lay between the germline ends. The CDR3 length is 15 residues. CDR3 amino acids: CASSPQGLLSTEAFF. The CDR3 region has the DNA TGTGCCAGCAGTCCGCAGGGGCTGTTGAGCACTGAAGCTTTCTTT.

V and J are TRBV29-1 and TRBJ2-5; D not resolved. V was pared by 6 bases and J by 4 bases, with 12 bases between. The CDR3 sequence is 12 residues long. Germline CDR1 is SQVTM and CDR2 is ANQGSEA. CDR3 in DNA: TGCAGCGTCATTGACTGGAGAGAGACCCAGTACTTC. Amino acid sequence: CSVIDWRETQYF.

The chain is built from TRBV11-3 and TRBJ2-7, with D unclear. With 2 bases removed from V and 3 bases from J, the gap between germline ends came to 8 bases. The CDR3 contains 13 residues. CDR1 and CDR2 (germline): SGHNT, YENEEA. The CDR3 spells CASSLSNSYEQYF. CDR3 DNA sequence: TGTGCCAGCAGCTTAAGCAACAGCTACGAGCAGTACTTC.

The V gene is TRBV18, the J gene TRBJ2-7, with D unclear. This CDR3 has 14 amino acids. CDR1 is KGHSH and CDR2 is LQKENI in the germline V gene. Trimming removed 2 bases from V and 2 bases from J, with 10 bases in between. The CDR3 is CASSPNSVTYEQYF. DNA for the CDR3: TGTGCCAGCTCACCAAACAGTGTAACCTACGAGCAGTACTTC. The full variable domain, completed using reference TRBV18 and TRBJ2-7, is NAGVMQNPRHLVRRRGQEARLRCSPMKGHSHVYWYRQLPEEGLKFMVYLQKENIIDESGMPKERFSAEFPKEGPSILRIQQVVRGDSAAYFCASSPNSVTYEQYFGPGTRLTVT.

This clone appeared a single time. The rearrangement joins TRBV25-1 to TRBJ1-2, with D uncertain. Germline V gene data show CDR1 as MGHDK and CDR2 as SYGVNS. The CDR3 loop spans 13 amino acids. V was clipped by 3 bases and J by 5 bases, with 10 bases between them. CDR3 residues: CASSDLWEYGYTF. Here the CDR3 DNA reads TGTGCCAGCAGTGACCTCTGGGAGTATGGCTACACCTTC.

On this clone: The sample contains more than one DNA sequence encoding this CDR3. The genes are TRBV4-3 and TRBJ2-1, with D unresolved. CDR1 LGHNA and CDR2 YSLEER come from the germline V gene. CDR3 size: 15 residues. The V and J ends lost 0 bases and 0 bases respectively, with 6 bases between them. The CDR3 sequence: CASSQDRVSYNEQFF. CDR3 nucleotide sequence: TGCGCCAGCAGCCAAGACCGGGTCTCCTACAATGAGCAGTTCTTC.

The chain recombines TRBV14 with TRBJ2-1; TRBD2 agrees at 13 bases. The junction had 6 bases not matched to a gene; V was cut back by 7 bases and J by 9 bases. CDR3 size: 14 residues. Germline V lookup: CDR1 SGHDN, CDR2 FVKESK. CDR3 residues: CASIGLAGDSEQFF. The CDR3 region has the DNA TGTGCCAGCATCGGACTAGCGGGAGATTCTGAGCAGTTCTTC. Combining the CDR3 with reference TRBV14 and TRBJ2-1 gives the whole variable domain EAGVTQFPSHSVIEKGQTVTLRCDPISGHDNLYWYRRVMGKEIKFLLHFVKESKQDESGMPNNRFLAERTGGTYSTLKVQPAELEDSGVYFCASIGLAGDSEQFFGPGTRLTVL.